Here is one T cell receptor beta chain with its context. Germline CDR1 reads MGHRA; CDR2 reads YSYEKL. The V and J ends lost 1 base and 3 bases respectively, with 6 bases between them. The CDR3 totals 13 residues. Every PCR was spiked with synthetic TCR analog templates. Sequencing was performed with immunoSEQ multiplex PCR; in TCRdb, only in-frame clones are kept and a portion is missing. The repertoire has approximately 88,000 clones, around 83% of them found once; the top ten carry over 2%. The data were taken from a study of PD-L1 blockade in urothelial cancer. Study in general: In about 2014, patients got going on atezolizumab, taking 1,200 mg intravenously every 3 weeks. Analyzed time points were 3 weeks (second dose) and 6 weeks after therapy began. The median T cell count in blood samples was 140,000 to 150,000.

Stated time point: pretreatment peripheral blood. The chain links TRBV4-1 to TRBJ2-5; no clear D gene. Sequencing used PBMCs, obtained around atezolizumab (anti-PD-L1) treatment. The origin of this receptor is a man in his sixties with urothelial cancer. The CDR3 DNA sequence: TGCGCCAGCAGCCAAGTCATCAAAGAGACCCAGTACTTC. Its translation: CASSQVIKETQYF.